The 32 T cell receptor beta chains below were found in one sample sequenced in a study of technical replicates of blood from a handful of donors. TCRdb's copy holds only in-frame clones and misses some; the assay was immunoSEQ multiplex PCR. The sample carries roughly 60,000 clones, just under 95% recorded once. Sequenced: PBMCs. The receptors originated from a human donor in good health. Some clones in this sample may be carry-over from other donors' samples.

CDR3 DNA: TGTGCCAGCAGTCAACCCCGCCGGGACAATAATGAGCAGTTCTTC. Protein: CASSQPRRDNNEQFF. This chain uses TRBV11-2 with TRBJ2-1, with D possibly matching TRBD1 (6 bases). Per the germline V gene, CDR1 is SGHAT and CDR2 is FQNNGV. This CDR3 has 15 residues. Trimming shortened V by 6 bases and J by 7 bases, and 19 bases separated the two germline ends.

This chain joins TRBV5-5 and TRBJ1-2; D unresolved. CDR3 length equals 14 residues. Germline V CDR1 and CDR2: SGHKS, YYEKEE (reference sequence). V was trimmed by 3 bases and J by 4 bases, leaving 13 bases between them. CDR3 residues: CASSSGQAGYGYTF. CDR3 DNA sequence: TGTGCCAGCAGCTCCGGCCAGGCTGGCTATGGCTACACCTTC.

The genes are TRBV5-6 and TRBJ1-2; 8 bases are shared with TRBD1. V trimming: 2 bases; J trimming: 5 bases; junction bases outside the gene matches: 5. This CDR3 has 14 amino acids. The germline V gene encodes CDR1 SGHDT and CDR2 YYEEEE. The CDR3 spells CASSFFRQGYGYTF. DNA of the CDR3: TGTGCCAGCAGCTTCTTCCGACAGGGGTATGGCTACACCTTC.

This chain uses TRBV11-3 with TRBJ2-3, with a tentative D call TRBD1 (6 bases). The germline V gene has CDR1 SGHNT and CDR2 YENEEA. This CDR3 comprises 13 residues. Trimming stripped 8 bases from V and 4 bases from J, with 13 bases between. CDR3 sequence (DNA): TGTGCCAGCTCTCGGGCAGGGGCAGATACGCAGTATTTT. Encoded protein: CASSRAGADTQYF.

The chain joins TRBV12-5 to TRBJ1-6, with TRBD1 matching over 9 bases. The CDR3 consists of 14 residues. Germline-derived CDR1 and CDR2 are LGHNT and FRNRAP. J gave up 8 bases and V 5 bases, and 4 bases lay outside the gene matches. Here the CDR3 reads CASGRDRVYSPLHF. The CDR3 DNA reads TGTGCTAGTGGTCGGGACAGGGTGTATTCACCCCTCCACTTT.

V is TRBV6-5 and J is TRBJ2-1; a weak D match, TRBD2 (5 bases). V was shortened by 5 bases and J by 7 bases, with 18 bases between the two germline ends. Germline V gene data show CDR1 as MNHEY and CDR2 as SVGAGI. The CDR3 extends over 15 amino acids. CDR3 sequence: CASSRQLERINEQFF. For the CDR3, the DNA is TGTGCCAGCAGTCGACAACTAGAACGGATAAATGAGCAGTTCTTC.

J is TRBJ2-3 and V is TRBV7-9; no definite D call. V shed 0 bases and J shed 2 bases, with 9 bases lying between them. Germline-derived CDR1 and CDR2 are SEHNR and FQNEAQ (reference sequence). The CDR3 runs 15 residues. The CDR3 loop is CASSLAAPSTDTQYF. For the CDR3, the DNA is TGTGCCAGCAGCTTAGCGGCCCCGTCCACAGATACGCAGTATTTT.

The chain has TRBV6-1 and TRBJ1-6, with no clear D. Germline V gene data show CDR1 as MNHNS and CDR2 as SASEGT. Trimming removed 7 bases from V and 3 bases from J, with 13 bases in between. This CDR3 has 15 residues. In DNA form, the CDR3 reads TGTGCCAGCACGGTCGAGGCGTACTATAATTCACCCCTCCACTTT. It specifies CASTVEAYYNSPLHF.

In DNA, the CDR3 is TGTGCCAGCAGTGACGGGTTTCAGCCCCAGCATTTT. It yields the protein CASSDGFQPQHF. The chain recombines TRBV6-1 with TRBJ1-5; D not certain. The CDR3 totals 12 residues. V was pared by 3 bases and J by 6 bases, with 6 bases between. Germline CDR1 reads MNHNS; CDR2 reads SASEGT.

The chain couples TRBV6-9 to TRBJ2-7, with 9 nucleotides matching TRBD2. Germline V lookup: CDR1 MNHGY, CDR2 SVAAGI. Trimming took 2 bases from V and 3 from J; bases not matched to a gene: 5. This CDR3 region has 15 residues. CDR3 DNA sequence: TGTGCCAGCAGTTATCGTCGCGGGGGGGGCTACGAGCAGTACTTC. This encodes CASSYRRGGGYEQYF.

The chain carries TRBV30 and TRBJ2-6; 7 nucleotides match TRBD2. V lost 3 bases and J lost 0; bases outside the gene matches: 14. The CDR3 sequence is 19 residues long. CDR1 and CDR2 from the germline V gene are GTSNPN and SVGIG (reference sequence). The CDR3 here is CAWRGLNSRGISGANVLTF. The CDR3, as DNA: TGTGCCTGGAGGGGTCTAAACTCGCGGGGGATCTCTGGGGCCAACGTCCTGACTTTC.

The chain couples TRBV5-4 to TRBJ1-6, with 12 positions matching TRBD1. Germline values: CDR1 SGHNT, CDR2 YYREEE (reference sequence). This CDR3 is built from 15 residues. V dropped 8 bases and J dropped 8; count of bases not matched to a gene: 8. The CDR3 nucleotides are TGTGCCAGGGGAGGGACAGGGGGCCAGGATTCACCCCTCCACTTT. It translates to CARGGTGGQDSPLHF.

CDR3 in amino acids: CATSTTAGERGAFF. DNA for the CDR3: TGTGCCACCAGCACCACCGCAGGGGAGCGGGGGGCTTTCTTT. The chain couples TRBV15 to TRBJ1-1; tentatively, D is TRBD1 (6 bases). CDR1 and CDR2 from the germline V gene are LNHNV and YYDKDF (reference sequence). V lost 4 bases, J lost 11 bases, and 20 bases lay in between. This CDR3 region has 14 residues.

J is TRBJ2-7 and V is TRBV6-5, with TRBD2 identical over 7 bases. CDR3 length equals 16 residues. Unmatched junction bases numbered 5, after V lost 0 bases and J lost 0 bases. From germline, CDR1 is MNHEY and CDR2 SVGAGI. CDR3 in amino acids: CASSYSSGRVSYEQYF. The DNA of the CDR3 is TGTGCCAGCAGTTACTCGTCAGGGAGGGTCTCCTACGAGCAGTACTTC.

The chain is built from TRBV13 and TRBJ2-1; the match to TRBD1 covers 10 bases. This CDR3 comprises 16 residues. V shed 5 bases, J shed 5 bases, and the junction held 9 bases outside the gene matches. Germline-derived CDR1 and CDR2 are PRHDT and FYEKMQ (reference sequence). The CDR3 loop reads CASSTRWDRGDNEQFF. In DNA form, the CDR3 reads TGTGCCAGCAGCACGAGGTGGGACAGGGGCGACAATGAGCAGTTCTTC.

The chain employs TRBV7-8 and TRBJ2-1, with D tentatively TRBD2 (6 bases). The V gene lost 8 bases and the J gene lost 5 bases, with 16 bases spanning the gap. The CDR3 contains 14 residues. CDR1 and CDR2 from the germline V gene are SGHVS and FQNEAQ. CDR3 sequence reads: CASHRRGGNNEQFF. CDR3 DNA: TGTGCCAGCCACCGTAGGGGAGGCAACAATGAGCAGTTCTTC.

The chain uses TRBV4-1 and TRBJ2-7; 10 bases align to TRBD2. The CDR3 sequence is 16 residues long. Germline V CDR1 and CDR2: MGHRA, YSYEKL. The junction had 7 bases not matched to a gene; V was cut back by 0 bases and J by 5 bases. The CDR3 DNA reads as TGCGCCAGCAGCCAAGAGATGGTAGCGGGAGGTCACGAGCAGTACTTC. Protein product: CASSQEMVAGGHEQYF.

The gene calls are TRBV7-9 and TRBJ2-7, with D perhaps matching TRBD1 (5 bases). Between the trimmed V and J ends, which lost 3 bases and 2 bases, there was a span of 11 bases. The germline CDR1 and CDR2 sequences are SEHNR and FQNEAQ (reference sequence). This CDR3 contains 14 residues. The DNA for the CDR3 is TGTGCCAGCAGCTTGTTCCCAGGGACCTACGAGCAGTACTTC. Amino acid sequence: CASSLFPGTYEQYF.

The rearrangement uses TRBV6-1 and TRBJ2-5; TRBD2 is a possible D gene (6 bases). There are 15 residues in the CDR3. Trimming shortened V by 1 base and J by 5 bases, and 14 bases separated the two germline ends. Germline assignment: CDR1 MNHNS and CDR2 SASEGT. CDR3 amino acids: CASSEGGAVGETQYF. In DNA form, the CDR3 reads TGTGCCAGCAGTGAAGGCGGGGCGGTAGGGGAGACCCAGTACTTC.

The chain links TRBV6-4 to TRBJ2-3; D uncertain. The germline CDR1 and CDR2 sequences are MRHNA and SNTAGT. V shed 2 bases and J shed 5 bases, with 11 bases lying between them. The CDR3 length is 14 residues. The CDR3 DNA is TGTGCCAGCAGTGACAGCTTAAATTTAGATACGCAGTATTTT. Its protein is CASSDSLNLDTQYF.

The J gene is TRBJ1-5, the V gene TRBV19, with D possibly TRBD1 on 5 matching bases. V lost 3 bases to trimming and J lost 0 bases, with 9 bases between them. This CDR3 has 15 amino acids. Germline CDR1 LNHDA, CDR2 SQIVND (reference sequence). The CDR3, as DNA: TGTGCCAGTAGTATGGGGGGTTATAGCAATCAGCCCCAGCATTTT. Protein product: CASSMGGYSNQPQHF.

This chain connects TRBV7-2 to TRBJ1-1; D gene unclear. The CDR3 totals 16 residues. The V gene's germline CDR1 is SGHTA and CDR2 FQGNSA. V lost 0 bases and J lost 6, with 17 bases in between. CDR3: CASSLASTAASPEAFF. The CDR3 coding sequence is TGTGCCAGCAGCTTAGCGAGTACCGCTGCGAGCCCTGAAGCTTTCTTT.

This chain links TRBV5-6 with TRBJ2-2, with D perhaps matching TRBD1 (6 bases). The CDR3 covers 17 residues. Trimming removed 6 bases at V and 4 bases at J, with 22 bases between. The germline V gene encodes CDR1 SGHDT and CDR2 YYEEEE. The CDR3 coding sequence is TGTGCCAGCACCCGGAGAGAGACAGGACGGGGCACCGGGGAGCTGTTTTTT. Translated: CASTRRETGRGTGELFF.

This chain connects TRBV6-5 to TRBJ2-1; 7 bases line up with TRBD2. After removal of 8 bases from V and 9 bases from J, the junction contained 4 bases not matched to a gene. Germline CDR1 MNHEY, CDR2 SVGAGI. There are 11 residues in the CDR3. The CDR3 region has the DNA TGTGCCAGCGGCGGGGAGGGTGAGCAGTTCTTC. Its translation is CASGGEGEQFF.

This clone was counted a single time. This chain joins TRBV19 and TRBJ1-2; 8 bases fit TRBD1. The junction had 3 bases not matched to a gene; V was cut back by 4 bases and J by 2 bases. Looked up from germline, CDR1 is LNHDA and CDR2 is SQIVND (reference sequence). This CDR3 comprises 14 residues. CDR3 region: CASSTTGGNYGYTF. In DNA, the CDR3 is TGTGCCAGTAGTACCACAGGGGGGAACTATGGCTACACCTTC.

This chain connects TRBV19 to TRBJ2-5, with 9 positions matching TRBD2. CDR3 size: 14 residues. The V gene's germline CDR1 is LNHDA and CDR2 SQIVND (reference sequence). Germline trimming cut 6 bases from V and 5 bases from J; bases unmatched to any gene: 7. The CDR3 is CASRTSGGGETQYF. The CDR3 nucleotides read TGTGCCAGTAGGACTAGCGGAGGAGGGGAGACCCAGTACTTC.

This chain links TRBV11-3 with TRBJ1-1, with D perhaps TRBD1 (6 bases). Trimming took 0 bases from V and 8 from J, leaving 7 bases between them. Germline loops: CDR1 SGHNT, CDR2 YENEEA. This CDR3 contains 12 residues. CDR3 sequence: CASSLDGTEAFF. The CDR3 DNA reads TGTGCCAGCAGCTTAGATGGGACAGAAGCTTTCTTT.

The chain combines TRBV2 with TRBJ2-7; 10 positions agree with TRBD2. The V gene end was trimmed by 4 bases and the J gene end by 9 bases; junction bases not matched to a gene: 9. This CDR3 region has 14 residues. Looked up from germline, CDR1 is SNHLY and CDR2 is FYNNEI. CDR3 sequence (DNA): TGTGCCAGCAGTGCCGGGACTAGCGACCTCGGGCAGTACTTC. This gives the protein CASSAGTSDLGQYF.

V and J are TRBV19 and TRBJ1-6; 7 positions match TRBD1. The germline V gene has CDR1 LNHDA and CDR2 SQIVND (reference sequence). V lost 3 bases, J lost 10 bases, and 9 bases stayed unmatched. This CDR3 is 15 amino acids long. CDR3 nucleotides: TGTGCCAGTAGTATCGACAGGGTTAGGGGGTCACCCCTCCACTTT. Its protein is CASSIDRVRGSPLHF.

The gene calls are TRBV4-1 and TRBJ1-6, with unresolved D. The germline V gene has CDR1 MGHRA and CDR2 YSYEKL. The CDR3 extends over 15 amino acids. Trimming took 2 bases from V and 0 from J, leaving 5 bases between them. CDR3 amino acids: CASSQPSSYNSPLHF. Written as DNA, the CDR3 is TGCGCCAGCAGCCAACCCAGCTCCTATAATTCACCCCTCCACTTT.

The V and J genes are TRBV5-1 and TRBJ2-3, with 7 bases fitting TRBD1. CDR1 and CDR2 from the germline V gene are SGHRS and YFSETQ. The CDR3 consists of 18 residues. Germline trimming cut 4 bases from V and 0 bases from J; bases unmatched to any gene: 14. DNA of the CDR3: TGCGCCAGCAGCCTGGGCGTGGGACGGGACAGCAGCACAGATACGCAGTATTTT. Translating gives CASSLGVGRDSSTDTQYF. Complete variable domain (other parts from reference TRBV5-1 and TRBJ2-3): KAGVTQTPRYLIKTRGQQVTLSCSPISGHRSVSWYQQTPGQGLQFLFEYFSETQRNKGNFPGRFSGRQFSNSRSEMNVSTLELGDSALYLCASSLGVGRDSSTDTQYFGPGTRLTVL.

This clone came up a few times. The chain couples TRBV23-1 to TRBJ2-3; 8 bases match TRBD1. TRBV23-1 is noted as an ORF with a role that remains uncertain. The V gene end was trimmed by 6 bases and the J gene end by 2 bases; junction bases not matched to a gene: 1. The CDR3 is made up of 13 amino acids. CDR3 nucleotide sequence: TGCGCCAGCAGGGACAGGGCCACAGATACGCAGTATTTT. It translates to CASRDRATDTQYF.